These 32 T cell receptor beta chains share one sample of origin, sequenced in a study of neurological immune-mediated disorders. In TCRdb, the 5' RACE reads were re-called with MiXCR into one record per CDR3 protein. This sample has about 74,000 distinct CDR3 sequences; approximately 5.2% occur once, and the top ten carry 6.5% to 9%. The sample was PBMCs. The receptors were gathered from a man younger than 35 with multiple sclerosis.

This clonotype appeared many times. CDR3 bases: TGCAGTGCTAATCGAGCGGGTTCCGCCTCCTACAATGAGCAGTTCTTC. Protein sequence: CSANRAGSASYNEQFF. The chain has TRBV20-1 and TRBJ2-1, with TRBD2 as a possible D gene (6 bases). The CDR3 has 16 amino acids. Per germline, CDR1 DFQATT and CDR2 SNEGSKA (reference sequence). Trimming took 4 bases from V and 0 from J, leaving 16 bases between them.

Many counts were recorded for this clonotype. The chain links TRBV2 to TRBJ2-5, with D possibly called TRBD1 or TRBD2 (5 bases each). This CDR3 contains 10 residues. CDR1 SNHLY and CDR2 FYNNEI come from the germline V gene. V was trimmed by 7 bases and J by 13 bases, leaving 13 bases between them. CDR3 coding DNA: TGTGCCAGCACCTCCGGGACGTTGTACTTC. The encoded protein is CASTSGTLYF. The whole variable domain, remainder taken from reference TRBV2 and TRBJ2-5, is EPEVTQTPSHQVTQMGQEVILRCVPISNHLYFYWYRQILGQKVEFLVSFYNNEISEKSEIFDDQFSVERPDGSNFTLKIRSTKLEDSAMYFCASTSGTLYFGPGTRLLVL.

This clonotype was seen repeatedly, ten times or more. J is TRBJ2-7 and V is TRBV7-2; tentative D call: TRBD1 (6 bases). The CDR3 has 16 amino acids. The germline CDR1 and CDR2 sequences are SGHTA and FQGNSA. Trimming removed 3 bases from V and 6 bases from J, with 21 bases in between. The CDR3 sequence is CASSFRQGNVLGEQYF. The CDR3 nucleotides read TGTGCCAGCAGCTTTCGGCAGGGGAATGTTTTGGGCGAGCAGTACTTC.

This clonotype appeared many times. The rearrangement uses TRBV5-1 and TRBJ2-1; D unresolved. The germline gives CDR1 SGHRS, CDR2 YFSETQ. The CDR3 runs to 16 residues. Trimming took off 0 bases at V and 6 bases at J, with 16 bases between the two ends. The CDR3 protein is CASSLDGVRMGNEQFF. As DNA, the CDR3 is TGCGCCAGCAGCTTGGATGGGGTTCGGATGGGCAATGAGCAGTTCTTC.

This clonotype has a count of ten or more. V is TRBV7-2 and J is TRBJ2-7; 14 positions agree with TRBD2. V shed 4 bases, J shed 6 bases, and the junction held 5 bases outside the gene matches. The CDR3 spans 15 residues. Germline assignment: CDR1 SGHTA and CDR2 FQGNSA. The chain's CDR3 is CASSSGLAGVGEQYF. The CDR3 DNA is TGTGCCAGCAGCTCGGGACTAGCGGGAGTAGGCGAGCAGTACTTC.

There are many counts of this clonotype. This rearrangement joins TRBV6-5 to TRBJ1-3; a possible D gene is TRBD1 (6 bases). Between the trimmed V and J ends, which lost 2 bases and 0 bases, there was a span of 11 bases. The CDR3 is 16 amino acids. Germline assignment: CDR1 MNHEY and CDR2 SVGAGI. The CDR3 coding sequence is TGTGCCAGCAGTTACCAACAGGGAGTCTCTGGAAACACCATATATTTT. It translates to CASSYQQGVSGNTIYF.

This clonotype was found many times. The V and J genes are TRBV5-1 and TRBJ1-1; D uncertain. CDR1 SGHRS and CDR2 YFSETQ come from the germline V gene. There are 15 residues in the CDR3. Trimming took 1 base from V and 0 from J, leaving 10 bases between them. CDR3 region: CASSLSETLNTEAFF. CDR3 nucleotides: TGCGCCAGCAGCTTGTCAGAGACATTGAACACTGAAGCTTTCTTT.

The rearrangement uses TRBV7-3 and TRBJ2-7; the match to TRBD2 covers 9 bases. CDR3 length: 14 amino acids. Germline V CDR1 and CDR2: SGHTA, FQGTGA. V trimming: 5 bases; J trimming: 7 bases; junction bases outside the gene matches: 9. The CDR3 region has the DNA TGTGCCAGCAGCCACGGAATAGCGGGAGAAGAGCAGTACTTC. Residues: CASSHGIAGEEQYF. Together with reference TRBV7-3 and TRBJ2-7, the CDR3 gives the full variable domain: GAGVSQTPSNKVTEKGKYVELRCDPISGHTALYWYRQSLGQGPEFLIYFQGTGAADDSGLPNDRFFAVRPEGSVSTLKIQRTERGDSAVYLCASSHGIAGEEQYFGPGTRLTVT.

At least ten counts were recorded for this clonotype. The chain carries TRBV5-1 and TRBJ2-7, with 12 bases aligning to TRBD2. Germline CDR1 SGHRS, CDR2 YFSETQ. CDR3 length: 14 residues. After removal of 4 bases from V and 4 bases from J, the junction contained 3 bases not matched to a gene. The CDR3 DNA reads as TGCGCCAGCAGCGGCACTAGCGGGAGGTACGAGCAGTACTTC. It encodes CASSGTSGRYEQYF.

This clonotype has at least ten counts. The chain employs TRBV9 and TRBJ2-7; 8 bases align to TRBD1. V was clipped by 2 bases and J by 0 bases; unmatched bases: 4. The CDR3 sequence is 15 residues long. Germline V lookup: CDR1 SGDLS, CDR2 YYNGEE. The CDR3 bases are TGTGCCAGCAGCGTCTCAGGGGGCGCCTCCTACGAGCAGTACTTC. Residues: CASSVSGGASYEQYF.

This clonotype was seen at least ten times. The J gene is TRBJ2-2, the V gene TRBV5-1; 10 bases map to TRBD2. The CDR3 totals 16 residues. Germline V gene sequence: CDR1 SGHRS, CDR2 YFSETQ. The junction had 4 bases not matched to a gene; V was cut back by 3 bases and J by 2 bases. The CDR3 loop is CASSSGLAVNTGELFF. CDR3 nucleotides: TGCGCCAGCAGCTCCGGACTAGCGGTTAACACCGGGGAGCTGTTTTTT. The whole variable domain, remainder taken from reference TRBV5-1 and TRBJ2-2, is KAGVTQTPRYLIKTRGQQVTLSCSPISGHRSVSWYQQTPGQGLQFLFEYFSETQRNKGNFPGRFSGRQFSNSRSEMNVSTLELGDSALYLCASSSGLAVNTGELFFGEGSRLTVL.

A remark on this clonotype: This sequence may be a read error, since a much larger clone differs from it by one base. This CDR3 reads CSTSRQGNTEAFF. CDR3 sequence (DNA): TGCAGTACTAGTCGACAGGGAAACACTGAAGCTTTCTTT. The chain combines TRBV20-1 with TRBJ1-1, with 7 nucleotides matching TRBD1. CDR1 is DFQATT and CDR2 is SNEGSKA in the germline V gene (reference sequence). The CDR3 totals 13 residues.

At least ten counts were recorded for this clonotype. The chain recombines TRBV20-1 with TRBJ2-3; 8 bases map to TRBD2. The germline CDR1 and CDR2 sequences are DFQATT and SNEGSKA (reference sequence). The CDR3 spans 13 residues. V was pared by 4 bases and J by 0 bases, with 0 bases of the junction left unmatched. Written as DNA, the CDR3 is TGCAGTGCTAAGCGGGGGAGCACAGATACGCAGTATTTT. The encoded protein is CSAKRGSTDTQYF.

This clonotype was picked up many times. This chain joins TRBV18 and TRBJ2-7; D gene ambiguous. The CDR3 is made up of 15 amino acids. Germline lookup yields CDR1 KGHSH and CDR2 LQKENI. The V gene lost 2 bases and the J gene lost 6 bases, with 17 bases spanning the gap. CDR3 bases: TGTGCCAGCTCACCAAAACGTGGCTCCCTGGGCGAGCAGTACTTC. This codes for CASSPKRGSLGEQYF.

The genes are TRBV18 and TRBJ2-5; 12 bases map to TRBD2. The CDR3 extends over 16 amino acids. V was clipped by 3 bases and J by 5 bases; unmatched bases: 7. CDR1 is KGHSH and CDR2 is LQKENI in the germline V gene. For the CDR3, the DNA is TGTGCCAGCTCACCCCTAGCGGGGGGGCTCTTGGAGACCCAGTACTTC. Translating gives CASSPLAGGLLETQYF.

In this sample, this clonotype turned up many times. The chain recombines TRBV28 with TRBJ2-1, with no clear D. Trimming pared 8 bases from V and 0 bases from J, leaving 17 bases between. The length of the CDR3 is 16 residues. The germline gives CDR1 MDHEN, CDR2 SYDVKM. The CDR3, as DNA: TGTGCCAGCGTGGCGGCCGCCTGGGGCTCCTACAATGAGCAGTTCTTC. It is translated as CASVAAAWGSYNEQFF.

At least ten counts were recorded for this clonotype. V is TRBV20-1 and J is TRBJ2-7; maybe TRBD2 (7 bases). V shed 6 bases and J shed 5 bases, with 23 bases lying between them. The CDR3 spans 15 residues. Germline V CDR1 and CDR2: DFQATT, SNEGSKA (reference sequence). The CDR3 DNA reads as TGCAGTGCACTCGTGGGGGGGCAGGGCATCCACGAGCAGTACTTC. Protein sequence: CSALVGGQGIHEQYF.

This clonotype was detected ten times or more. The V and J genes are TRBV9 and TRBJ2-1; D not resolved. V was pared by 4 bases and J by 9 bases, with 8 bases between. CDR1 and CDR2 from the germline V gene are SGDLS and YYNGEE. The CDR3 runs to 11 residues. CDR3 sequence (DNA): TGTGCCAGCAGCTCCCGTGGTGAGCAGTTCTTC. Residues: CASSSRGEQFF.

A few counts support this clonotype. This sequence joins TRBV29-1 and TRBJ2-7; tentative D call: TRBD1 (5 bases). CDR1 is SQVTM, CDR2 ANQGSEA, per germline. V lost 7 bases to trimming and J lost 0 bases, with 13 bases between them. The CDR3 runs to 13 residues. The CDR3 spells CSAAQGSSYEQYF. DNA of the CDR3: TGCAGCGCGGCCCAGGGTAGCTCCTACGAGCAGTACTTC.

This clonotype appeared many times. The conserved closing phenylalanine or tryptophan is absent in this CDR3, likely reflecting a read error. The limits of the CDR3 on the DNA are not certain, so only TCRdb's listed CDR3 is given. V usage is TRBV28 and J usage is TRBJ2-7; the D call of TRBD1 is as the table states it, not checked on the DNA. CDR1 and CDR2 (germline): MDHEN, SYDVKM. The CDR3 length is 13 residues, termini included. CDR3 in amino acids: CASSLGGQRGLRL.

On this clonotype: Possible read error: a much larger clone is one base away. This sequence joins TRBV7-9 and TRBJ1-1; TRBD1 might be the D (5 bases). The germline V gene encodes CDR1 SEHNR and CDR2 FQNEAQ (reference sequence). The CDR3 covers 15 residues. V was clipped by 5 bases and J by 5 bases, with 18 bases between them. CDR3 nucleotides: TGTGCCAGCAGCGCTCTCCTTGAAAGGGGAACTGAAGCTTTCTTT. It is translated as CASSALLERGTEAFF.

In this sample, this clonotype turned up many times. CDR3 in amino acids: CASNSAGSYEQYF. For the CDR3, the DNA is TGTGCCAGCAATTCCGCAGGTTCGTACGAGCAGTACTTC. The rearrangement joins TRBV6-2 or TRBV6-3 to TRBJ2-7; D gene uncertain. Trimming took off 7 bases at V and 4 bases at J, with 14 bases between the two ends. Germline CDR1 MNHEY, CDR2 SVGEGT. The CDR3 is made up of 13 amino acids.

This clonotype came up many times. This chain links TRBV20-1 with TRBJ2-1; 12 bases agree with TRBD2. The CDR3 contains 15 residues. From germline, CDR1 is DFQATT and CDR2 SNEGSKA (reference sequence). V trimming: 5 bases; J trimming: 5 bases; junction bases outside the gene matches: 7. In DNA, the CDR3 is TGCAGTGCTCGACGACTAGCGGGGGACCACAATGAGCAGTTCTTC. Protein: CSARRLAGDHNEQFF.

The CDR3 sequence is CAWNGLTLTDTQYF. CDR3 DNA: TGTGCCTGGAATGGACTAACACTGACAGATACGCAGTATTTT. The chain joins TRBV30 to TRBJ2-3; TRBD2 might be the D (6 bases). Trimming took 4 bases from V and 3 from J, leaving 14 bases between them. Germline V gene sequence: CDR1 GTSNPN, CDR2 SVGIG (reference sequence). CDR3 size: 14 residues.

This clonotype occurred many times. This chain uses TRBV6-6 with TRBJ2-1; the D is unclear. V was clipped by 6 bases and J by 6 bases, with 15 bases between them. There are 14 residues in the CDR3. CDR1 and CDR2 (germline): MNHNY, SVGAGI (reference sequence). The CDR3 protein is CASSPRVAGNEQFF. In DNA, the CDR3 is TGTGCCAGCAGCCCACGGGTAGCAGGCAATGAGCAGTTCTTC.

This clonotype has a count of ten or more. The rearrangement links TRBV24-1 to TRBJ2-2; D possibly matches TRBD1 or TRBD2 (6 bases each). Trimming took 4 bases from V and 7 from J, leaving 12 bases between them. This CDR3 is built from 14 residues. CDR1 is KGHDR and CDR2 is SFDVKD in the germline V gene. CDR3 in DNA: TGTGCCACCAGTGAATCCGGGGGCAGCGGGGAGCTGTTTTTT. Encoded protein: CATSESGGSGELFF.

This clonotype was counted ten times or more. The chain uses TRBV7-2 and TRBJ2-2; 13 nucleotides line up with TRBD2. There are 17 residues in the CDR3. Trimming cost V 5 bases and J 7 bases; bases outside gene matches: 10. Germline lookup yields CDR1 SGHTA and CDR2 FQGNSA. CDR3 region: CASSRTSGGAVSGELFF. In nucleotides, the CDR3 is TGTGCCAGCAGCCGTACTAGCGGGGGGGCCGTGAGCGGGGAGCTGTTTTTT.

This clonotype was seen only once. For the CDR3, the DNA is TGTGCCAGCAGCACACAGGGGCCTGGGGCCAACGTCCTGACTTTC. Its translation is CASSTQGPGANVLTF. The V and J genes are TRBV7-9 and TRBJ2-6; 7 bases align to TRBD1. Trimming removed 5 bases from V and 2 bases from J; junction bases left unmatched: 3. This CDR3 is built from 15 residues. CDR1 SEHNR and CDR2 FQNEAQ come from the germline V gene (reference sequence).

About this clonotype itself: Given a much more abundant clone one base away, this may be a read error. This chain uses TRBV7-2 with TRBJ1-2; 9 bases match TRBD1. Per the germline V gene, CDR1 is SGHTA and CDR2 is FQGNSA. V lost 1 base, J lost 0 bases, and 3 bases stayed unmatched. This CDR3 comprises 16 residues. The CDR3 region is CASSLVGTGTNYGYTF. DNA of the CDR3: TGTGCCAGCAGCTTAGTAGGGACAGGGACTAACTATGGCTACACCTTC.

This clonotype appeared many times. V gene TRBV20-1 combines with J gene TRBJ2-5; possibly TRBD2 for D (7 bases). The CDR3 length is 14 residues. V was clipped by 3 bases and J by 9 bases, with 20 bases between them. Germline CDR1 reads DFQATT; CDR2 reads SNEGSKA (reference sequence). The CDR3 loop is CSAREGGSGKAQYF. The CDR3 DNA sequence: TGCAGTGCTAGGGAGGGGGGCAGCGGGAAGGCCCAGTACTTC.

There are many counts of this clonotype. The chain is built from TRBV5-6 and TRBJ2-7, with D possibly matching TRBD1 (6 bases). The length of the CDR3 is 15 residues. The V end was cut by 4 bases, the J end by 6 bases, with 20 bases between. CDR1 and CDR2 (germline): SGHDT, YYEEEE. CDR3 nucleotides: TGTGCCAGCAGCCGCTATGGGGCAGGGGTGAGCGAGCAGTACTTC. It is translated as CASSRYGAGVSEQYF.

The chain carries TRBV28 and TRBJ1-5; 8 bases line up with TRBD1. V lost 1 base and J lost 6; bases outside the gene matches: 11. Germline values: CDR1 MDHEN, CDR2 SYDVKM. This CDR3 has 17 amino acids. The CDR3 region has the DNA TGTGCCAGCAGTTTATTCTCGGGACAGGTGTCCGTTCAGCCCCAGCATTTT. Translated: CASSLFSGQVSVQPQHF.